These 11 T cell receptor beta chains were all obtained from the same sample, sequenced in a study of blood T cell repertoires in COVID-19. Method: immunoSEQ multiplex PCR; TCRdb's copy keeps in-frame clones and lacks some. Seen here are some 190,000 clones, approximately 84% observed once, and the top ten hold about 3.5%. Sequenced material: PBMCs or T cells enriched from blood (not recorded which). The source is a woman between 25 and 40 years old who had recovered from COVID-19.

The chain uses TRBV5-1 and TRBJ2-7; D possibly corresponds to TRBD1 (8 bases). Looked up from germline, CDR1 is SGHRS and CDR2 is YFSETQ. V lost 4 bases, J lost 0 bases, and 14 bases lay in between. This CDR3 region has 15 residues. The CDR3 reads CASSIQGGASYEQYF. The CDR3 DNA reads TGCGCCAGCAGCATACAGGGGGGGGCCTCCTACGAGCAGTACTTC.

The V gene is TRBV7-2, the J gene TRBJ1-6; tentatively, D is TRBD1 (6 bases). Germline CDR1 and CDR2: SGHTA and FQGNSA. The V end was cut by 5 bases, the J end by 6 bases, with 14 bases between. There are 15 residues in the CDR3. CDR3 region: CASSPNRQVNSPLHF. Written as DNA, the CDR3 is TGTGCCAGCAGCCCGAACCGACAGGTTAATTCACCCCTCCACTTT.

The chain joins TRBV12-5 to TRBJ2-1, with TRBD2 matching over 8 bases. This CDR3 spans 18 amino acids. Germline V gene sequence: CDR1 LGHNT, CDR2 FRNRAP. The V gene end was trimmed by 3 bases and the J gene end by 1 base; junction bases not matched to a gene: 11. The CDR3 sequence: CASGFRTSSSISYNEQFF. The CDR3 nucleotides read TGTGCTAGTGGTTTTCGGACTAGCTCGTCCATTTCCTACAATGAGCAGTTCTTC.

This clone was observed once. The chain is built from TRBV14 and TRBJ2-1; possible D gene TRBD1, 6 bases. The CDR3 has 14 amino acids. Germline loops: CDR1 SGHDN, CDR2 FVKESK. Trimming took off 2 bases at V and 5 bases at J, with 10 bases between the two ends. This CDR3 is CASSQTTGHNEQFF. The CDR3 DNA is TGTGCCAGCAGCCAAACGACAGGCCACAATGAGCAGTTCTTC.

The chain couples TRBV11-2 to TRBJ2-7; 13 nucleotides align to TRBD2. The CDR3 totals 16 residues. With 4 bases clipped from V and 3 bases from J, the junction kept 6 bases outside the gene matches. Germline values: CDR1 SGHAT, CDR2 FQNNGV. The CDR3 reads CASSSLGLAGDYEQYF. The CDR3 nucleotides read TGTGCCAGCAGCTCCCTCGGACTAGCGGGAGACTACGAGCAGTACTTC.

The count of this clone is one. The chain employs TRBV5-1 and TRBJ1-4; possibly TRBD1 for D (5 bases). The CDR3 has 16 amino acids. CDR1 and CDR2 (germline): SGHRS, YFSETQ. V was trimmed by 2 bases and J by 0 bases, leaving 11 bases between them. The CDR3 sequence: CASSFDSQATNEKLFF. The DNA for the CDR3 is TGCGCCAGCAGCTTTGACAGCCAAGCAACTAATGAAAAACTGTTTTTT.

The genes are TRBV5-4 and TRBJ1-2; D remains ambiguous. This CDR3 comprises 13 residues. Germline assignment: CDR1 SGHNT and CDR2 YYREEE (reference sequence). The V end was cut by 2 bases, the J end by 2 bases, with 7 bases between. The CDR3 DNA sequence: TGTGCCAGCAGCTTTGGGCAGAACTATGGCTACACCTTC. This codes for CASSFGQNYGYTF.

The rearrangement uses TRBV7-2 and TRBJ2-7; D uncertain. V was cut by 2 bases and J by 6 bases, with 17 bases left in between. The CDR3 has 15 amino acids. Germline values: CDR1 SGHTA, CDR2 FQGNSA. The DNA for the CDR3 is TGTGCCAGCAGCTTACCCTACCCTCGACACCGCGAGCAGTACTTC. Protein product: CASSLPYPRHREQYF.

This clone was seen a handful of times. The identical CDR3 is also encoded by other nucleotide sequences in the sample. The rearrangement uses TRBV10-2 and TRBJ2-5, with 9 bases identical to TRBD1. The trim removed 9 bases at V and 5 bases at J, leaving 1 base unmatched. Germline V gives CDR1 WSHSY, CDR2 SAAADI. This CDR3 has 11 amino acids. The CDR3 is CASTGGETQYF. As DNA, the CDR3 is TGCGCCAGTACAGGGGGCGAGACCCAGTACTTC.

The rearrangement joins TRBV2 to TRBJ2-2; D not certain. Germline V gives CDR1 SNHLY, CDR2 FYNNEI. Trimming removed 2 bases at V and 6 bases at J, with 7 bases between. The CDR3 runs to 13 residues. In DNA form, the CDR3 reads TGTGCCAGCAGTGAACCCGCGGCCGGGGAGCTGTTTTTT. Translating it yields CASSEPAAGELFF.

The chain combines TRBV5-4 with TRBJ2-7, with 9 bases aligning to TRBD2. Germline values: CDR1 SGHNT, CDR2 YYREEE (reference sequence). V lost 5 bases, J lost 5 bases, and 5 bases stayed unmatched. The CDR3 loop spans 13 amino acids. CDR3 sequence (DNA): TGTGCCAGCAGGCCCGGACTAGCGAACGAGCAGTACTTC. Protein: CASRPGLANEQYF. Full variable domain (remainder filled in from reference TRBV5-4 and TRBJ2-7): ETGVTQSPTHLIKTRGQQVTLRCSSQSGHNTVSWYQQALGQGPQFIFQYYREEENGRGNFPPRFSGLQFPNYSSELNVNALELDDSALYLCASRPGLANEQYFGPGTRLTVT.